The 15 T cell receptor beta chains in this list originate from one sample, sequenced in a study of identical twins. In TCRdb, the 5' RACE reads were re-called with MiXCR into one record per CDR3 protein. Among around 340,000 distinct CDR3 sequences listed, roughly 9% were seen once. Sequencing input: naive T cells sorted from blood. The source is a woman aged 50 to 60 in good health.

The chain employs TRBV20-1 and TRBJ2-3; a weak D match, TRBD2 (6 bases). Trimming left V 5 bases short and J 4 bases short, with 10 bases between. Per germline, CDR1 DFQATT and CDR2 SNEGSKA (reference sequence). This CDR3 comprises 12 residues. The CDR3 spells CSAGGVADTQYF. The CDR3 coding sequence is TGCAGTGCTGGCGGGGTGGCAGATACGCAGTATTTT.

This sequence joins TRBV4-1 and TRBJ2-1; D not certain. This CDR3 contains 15 residues. V was shortened by 6 bases and J by 5 bases, with 17 bases between the two germline ends. Germline V gene data show CDR1 as MGHRA and CDR2 as YSYEKL. In nucleotides, the CDR3 is TGCGCCAGCAGTCACGTGATTGCAGCAGACAATGAGCAGTTCTTC. It codes for CASSHVIAADNEQFF.

At least ten counts were recorded for this clonotype. This rearrangement joins TRBV5-1 to TRBJ2-5, with D unclear. The CDR3 totals 14 residues. Trimming stripped 0 bases from V and 8 bases from J, with 14 bases between. Germline lookup yields CDR1 SGHRS and CDR2 YFSETQ. This CDR3 is CASSLVTPGSTQYF. The CDR3 nucleotides are TGCGCCAGCAGCTTGGTGACTCCCGGATCTACCCAGTACTTC.

In its sample, this clonotype was seen many times. The chain employs TRBV12-3 or TRBV12-4 and TRBJ2-1; possibly TRBD1 for D (7 bases). This CDR3 region has 15 residues. V was pared by 7 bases and J by 10 bases, with 23 bases between. This CDR3 reads CASTNRGLDELEQFF. Written as DNA, the CDR3 is TGTGCCAGCACCAACAGGGGACTTGACGAGTTAGAGCAGTTCTTC.

The chain recombines TRBV18 with TRBJ2-1; D uncertain. Germline-derived CDR1 and CDR2 are KGHSH and LQKENI. Between the trimmed V and J ends, which lost 3 bases and 3 bases, there was a span of 9 bases. The CDR3 is 14 residues long. DNA for the CDR3: TGTGCCAGCTCACCGCAGGTCCGCTACAATGAGCAGTTCTTC. This translates into CASSPQVRYNEQFF.

This clonotype has only a few counts. The rearrangement joins TRBV2 to TRBJ2-3, with D perhaps matching TRBD1 (5 bases). Germline assignment: CDR1 SNHLY and CDR2 FYNNEI. Trimming stripped 6 bases from V and 2 bases from J, with 9 bases between. This CDR3 contains 13 residues. The CDR3 reads CASRRQFTDTQYF. For the CDR3, the DNA is TGTGCCAGCAGACGACAGTTCACAGATACGCAGTATTTT.

V is TRBV29-1 and J is TRBJ2-1; 13 nucleotides match TRBD2. V shed 8 bases, J shed 7 bases, and the junction held 5 bases outside the gene matches. Germline CDR1 and CDR2: SQVTM and ANQGSEA. The CDR3 covers 13 residues. CDR3: CSSGTSGVNEQFF. The CDR3 bases are TGCAGCTCAGGGACTAGCGGGGTAAATGAGCAGTTCTTC.

The chain couples TRBV20-1 to TRBJ2-7, with a weak D call TRBD1 (6 bases). V lost 1 base and J lost 8, with 12 bases in between. Germline CDR1 is DFQATT and CDR2 is SNEGSKA (reference sequence). The CDR3 contains 12 residues. CDR3 protein: CSARGGQTKQYF. The CDR3 nucleotides are TGCAGTGCTAGAGGAGGACAGACCAAGCAGTACTTC.

This clonotype has just a few counts. CDR3 sequence reads: CASSWRTSASNTGELFF. The DNA of the CDR3 is TGCGCCAGCAGCTGGAGGACTAGCGCCTCGAACACCGGGGAGCTGTTTTTT. The chain has TRBV5-1 and TRBJ2-2; 9 positions match TRBD2. The CDR3 length is 17 residues. The junction had 6 bases not matched to a gene; V was cut back by 3 bases and J by 0 bases. Germline V gene data show CDR1 as SGHRS and CDR2 as YFSETQ.

A few counts support this clonotype. The chain combines TRBV24-1 with TRBJ2-7, with unresolved D. The CDR3 spans 14 residues. Per germline, CDR1 KGHDR and CDR2 SFDVKD. The V end lost 4 bases, the J end lost 3 bases, and 12 bases lay between the germline ends. DNA for the CDR3: TGTGCCACCAGTGACGGGTCCACGCGCTACGAGCAGTACTTC. Its translation: CATSDGSTRYEQYF.

This clonotype was recorded a few times. The J gene is TRBJ2-1, the V gene TRBV2, with 12 bases aligning to TRBD2. With V trimmed by 6 bases and J by 6 bases, 6 bases remained unmatched. Looked up from germline, CDR1 is SNHLY and CDR2 is FYNNEI. The CDR3 is made up of 15 amino acids. The CDR3 sequence is CASSKTSGRINEQFF. The DNA of the CDR3 is TGTGCCAGCAGCAAGACTAGCGGGAGAATCAATGAGCAGTTCTTC.

There are a few counts of this clonotype. J is TRBJ2-3 and V is TRBV24-1; D might be TRBD2 (6 bases). This CDR3 region has 14 residues. Germline V gene data show CDR1 as KGHDR and CDR2 as SFDVKD. V shed 9 bases and J shed 0 bases, with 12 bases lying between them. CDR3 in amino acids: CATGAAGSTDTQYF. Here the CDR3 DNA reads TGTGCCACCGGGGCAGCGGGCAGCACAGATACGCAGTATTTT.

This clonotype was seen repeatedly, ten times or more. Here the CDR3 DNA reads TGTGCCAGCAGCTTAGTATTTGCAGGGAGCACAGATACGCAGTATTTT. Translated: CASSLVFAGSTDTQYF. The chain has TRBV7-2 and TRBJ2-3; D possibly corresponds to TRBD1 (5 bases). This CDR3 comprises 16 residues. The germline V and J ends were trimmed by 1 base and 0 bases, with 11 bases remaining between them. Germline CDR1 SGHTA, CDR2 FQGNSA.

The chain recombines TRBV27 with TRBJ2-7; 9 bases line up with TRBD1. The J segment lost 3 bases and the V segment lost 5 bases, leaving 8 bases of the junction unmatched. This CDR3 contains 15 residues. In germline, CDR1 is MNHEY, CDR2 SMNVEV (reference sequence). The CDR3 here is CASSQPGQGYYEQYF. The CDR3 bases are TGTGCCAGCAGTCAACCGGGACAGGGATACTACGAGCAGTACTTC.

The gene calls are TRBV21-1 and TRBJ2-7; the table's D call, TRBD2, has no DNA check behind it. TRBV21-1 corresponds to a pseudogene. The CDR3 has 19 residues. This chain's CDR3 is CASSKWLLHSGAPSYEQYV. The CDR3 DNA reads TGTGCCAGCAGCAAATGGTTACTCCATAGCGGGGCCCCATCCTACGAGCAGTACGTC.